A selection of T cell receptor beta chains follows, all from one sample in a study of blood T cell repertoires in COVID-19. TCRdb's copy holds only in-frame clones and misses some; the assay was immunoSEQ multiplex PCR. The sample includes 55,000 to 70,000 clones, 80% to 95% of them seen just once. Specimen: peripheral blood. These receptors all come from a human donor in a cohort sampled during active COVID-19. The CDR3 runs from the conserved cysteine through the conserved F or W. The order of the fields is V gene, D gene, clone size, J gene, CDR3 length, CDR3 protein, CDR3 DNA. The D gene is left open where the match is weak. The listing skips clone size in some rows; elsewhere it reads once, few, many or a size class.

>TRBV7-2|-|-|TRBJ1-5|15
CASSSRVGVGQPQHF
TGTGCCAGCAGCTCCAGGGTAGGGGTTGGTCAGCCCCAGCATTTT
>TRBV2|-|many|TRBJ2-1|14
CASRDPGVHNEQFF
TGTGCCAGCAGGGATCCAGGGGTCCACAATGAGCAGTTCTTC
>TRBV11-3|-|-|TRBJ1-1|13
CASSLDNLAEAFF
TGTGCCAGCAGCTTGGACAACTTGGCTGAAGCTTTCTTT
>TRBV7-3|-|-|TRBJ2-1|15
CASSSTAISYNEQFF
TGTGCCAGCAGCTCGACAGCCATCTCCTACAATGAGCAGTTCTTC
>TRBV7-2|TRBD1|-|TRBJ2-1|13
CASTHRGVHEQFF
TGTGCCAGCACCCACAGGGGGGTCCATGAGCAGTTCTTC
>TRBV30|-|-|TRBJ2-1|16
CAWSATTGERWNEQFF
TGTGCCTGGAGTGCAACTACGGGGGAGAGGTGGAATGAGCAGTTCTTC
>TRBV21-1|-|-|TRBJ2-1|14
CASSKSGLYNEQFF
TGTGCCAGCAGCAAAAGCGGGCTGTACAATGAGCAGTTCTTC
>TRBV9|-|once|TRBJ2-3|14
CASSVTSSTDTQYF
TGTGCCAGCAGCGTTACTAGTAGCACAGATACGCAGTATTTT
>TRBV20-1|-|-|TRBJ2-5|11
CSARRGETQYF
TGCAGTGCTAGAAGGGGAGAGACCCAGTACTTC
>TRBV30|TRBD2|-|TRBJ2-7|13
CACGAGGRYEQYF
TGTGCCTGTGGTGCGGGAGGGCGGTACGAGCAGTACTTC
>TRBV6-4|-|-|TRBJ2-1|15
CASSDSGSSYNEQFF
TGTGCCAGCAGTGACAGTGGGAGCTCCTACAATGAGCAGTTCTTC
>TRBV9|TRBD2|few|TRBJ2-7|17
CASSETPGLAGAYEQYF
TGTGCCAGCAGCGAGACCCCGGGACTAGCGGGTGCCTACGAGCAGTACTTC
>TRBV24-1|-|-|TRBJ2-2|14
CATSGGQFPGELFF
TGTGCCACCAGTGGCGGACAGTTCCCCGGGGAGCTGTTTTTT
>TRBV5-1|-|-|TRBJ2-7|13
CASSLDPIGEQYF
TGCGCCAGCAGCTTGGACCCGATCGGCGAGCAGTACTTC
>TRBV6-5|TRBD1|-|TRBJ1-5|15
CASSYGRGLNQPQHF
TGTGCCAGCAGTTACGGCAGGGGGCTCAATCAGCCCCAGCATTTT
>TRBV7-9|TRBD2|-|TRBJ2-7|14
CASSGGGGAYEQYF
TGTGCCAGCAGCGGAGGTGGGGGGGCCTACGAGCAGTACTTC